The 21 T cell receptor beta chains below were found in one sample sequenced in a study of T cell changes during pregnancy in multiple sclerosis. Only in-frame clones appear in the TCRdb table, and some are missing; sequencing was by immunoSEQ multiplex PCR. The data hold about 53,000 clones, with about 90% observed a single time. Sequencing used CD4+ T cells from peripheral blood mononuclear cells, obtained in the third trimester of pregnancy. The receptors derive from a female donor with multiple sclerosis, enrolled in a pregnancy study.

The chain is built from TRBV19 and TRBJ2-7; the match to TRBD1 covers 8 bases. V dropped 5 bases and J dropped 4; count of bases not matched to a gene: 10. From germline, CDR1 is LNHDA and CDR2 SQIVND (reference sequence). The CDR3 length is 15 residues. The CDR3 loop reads CASSPTGTGRYEQYF. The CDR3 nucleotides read TGTGCCAGTAGTCCCACCGGGACAGGTAGATACGAGCAGTACTTC.

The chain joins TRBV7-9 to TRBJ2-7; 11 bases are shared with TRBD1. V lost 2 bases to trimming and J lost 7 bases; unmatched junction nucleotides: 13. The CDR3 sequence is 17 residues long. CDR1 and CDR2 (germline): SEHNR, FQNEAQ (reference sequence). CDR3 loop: CASSLPLGTGGAGEQYF. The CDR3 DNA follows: TGTGCCAGCAGCTTACCACTGGGGACAGGGGGGGCGGGTGAGCAGTACTTC.

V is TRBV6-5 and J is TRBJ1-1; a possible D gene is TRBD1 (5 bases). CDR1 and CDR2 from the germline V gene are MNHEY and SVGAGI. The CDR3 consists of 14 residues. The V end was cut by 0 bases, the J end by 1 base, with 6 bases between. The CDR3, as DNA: TGTGCCAGCAGTTACTCCCAGGGGAACACTGAAGCTTTCTTT. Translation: CASSYSQGNTEAFF.

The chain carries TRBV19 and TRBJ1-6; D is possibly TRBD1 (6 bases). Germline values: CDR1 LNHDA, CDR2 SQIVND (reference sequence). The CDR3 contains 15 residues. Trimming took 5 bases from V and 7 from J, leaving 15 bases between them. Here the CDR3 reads CASSAFTGSNSPLHF. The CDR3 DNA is TGTGCCAGTAGTGCCTTTACAGGGTCCAATTCACCCCTCCACTTT.

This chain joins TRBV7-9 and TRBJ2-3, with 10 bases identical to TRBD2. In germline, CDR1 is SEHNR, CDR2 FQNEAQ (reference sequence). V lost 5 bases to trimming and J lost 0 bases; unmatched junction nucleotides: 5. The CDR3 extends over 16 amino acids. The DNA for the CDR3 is TGTGCCAGCAGCGTCCAACTAGCGGGGAGCACAGATACGCAGTATTTT. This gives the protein CASSVQLAGSTDTQYF.

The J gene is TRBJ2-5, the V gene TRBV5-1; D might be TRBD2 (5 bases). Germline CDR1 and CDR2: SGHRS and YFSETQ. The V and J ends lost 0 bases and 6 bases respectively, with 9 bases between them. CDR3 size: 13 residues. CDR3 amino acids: CASSLGGPKTQYF. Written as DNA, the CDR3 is TGCGCCAGCAGCTTGGGAGGGCCCAAGACCCAGTACTTC. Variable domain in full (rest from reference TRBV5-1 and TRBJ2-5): KAGVTQTPRYLIKTRGQQVTLSCSPISGHRSVSWYQQTPGQGLQFLFEYFSETQRNKGNFPGRFSGRQFSNSRSEMNVSTLELGDSALYLCASSLGGPKTQYFGPGTRLLVL.

The CDR3 loop is CSVESMLSNTGELFF. Written as DNA, the CDR3 is TGCAGCGTTGAGAGCATGTTGTCGAACACCGGGGAGCTGTTTTTT. The gene calls are TRBV29-1 and TRBJ2-2; the D is unclear. V lost 3 bases and J 0 bases, leaving 11 bases between the germline ends. The CDR3 extends over 15 amino acids. Germline V gives CDR1 SQVTM, CDR2 ANQGSEA.

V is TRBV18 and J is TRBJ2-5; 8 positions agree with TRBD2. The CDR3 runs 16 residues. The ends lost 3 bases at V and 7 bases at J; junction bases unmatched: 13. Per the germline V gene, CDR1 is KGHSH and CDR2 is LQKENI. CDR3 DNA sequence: TGTGCCAGCTCACCGACGACTAGCGCGGGGGCCTCGACCCAGTACTTC. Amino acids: CASSPTTSAGASTQYF.

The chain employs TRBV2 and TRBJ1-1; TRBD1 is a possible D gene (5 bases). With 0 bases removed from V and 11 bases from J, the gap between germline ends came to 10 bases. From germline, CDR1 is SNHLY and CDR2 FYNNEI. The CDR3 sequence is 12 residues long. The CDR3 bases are TGTGCCAGCAGTGAAGCTGGATGGGGCGCTTTCTTT. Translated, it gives CASSEAGWGAFF.

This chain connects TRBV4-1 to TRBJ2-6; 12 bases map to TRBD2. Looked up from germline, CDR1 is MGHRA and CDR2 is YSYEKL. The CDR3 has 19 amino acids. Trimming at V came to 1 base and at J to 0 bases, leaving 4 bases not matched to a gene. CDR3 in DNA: TGCGCCAGCAGCCAAGGACTACTAGCGGGGGGCTCTGGGGCCAACGTCCTGACTTTC. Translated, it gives CASSQGLLAGGSGANVLTF.

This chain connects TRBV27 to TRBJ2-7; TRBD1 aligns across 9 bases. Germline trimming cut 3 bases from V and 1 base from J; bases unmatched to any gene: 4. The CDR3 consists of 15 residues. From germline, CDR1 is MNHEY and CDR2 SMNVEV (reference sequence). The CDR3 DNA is TGTGCCAGCAGTTTGAGTGGGACAGGGTCCTACGAGCAGTACTTC. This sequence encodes CASSLSGTGSYEQYF.

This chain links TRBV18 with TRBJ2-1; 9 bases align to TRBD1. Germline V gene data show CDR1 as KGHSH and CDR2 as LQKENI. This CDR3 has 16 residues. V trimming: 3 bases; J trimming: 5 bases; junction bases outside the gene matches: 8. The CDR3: CASSPLWDRANNEQFF. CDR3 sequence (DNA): TGTGCCAGCTCACCCCTTTGGGACAGGGCAAACAATGAGCAGTTCTTC.

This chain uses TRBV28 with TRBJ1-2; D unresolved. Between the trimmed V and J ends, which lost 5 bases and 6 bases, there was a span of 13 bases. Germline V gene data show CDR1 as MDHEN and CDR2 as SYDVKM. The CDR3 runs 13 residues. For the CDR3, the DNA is TGTGCCAGCAGTGGTAGTCCGGGGAATGGCTACACCTTC. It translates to CASSGSPGNGYTF.

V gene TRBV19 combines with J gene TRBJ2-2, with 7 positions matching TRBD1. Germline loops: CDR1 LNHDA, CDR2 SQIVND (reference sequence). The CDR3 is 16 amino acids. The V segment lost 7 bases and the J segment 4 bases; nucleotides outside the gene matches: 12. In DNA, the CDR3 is TGTGCCAGTATTTTAGTCGCAGGGGGAAGCACCGGGGAGCTGTTTTTT. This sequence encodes CASILVAGGSTGELFF.

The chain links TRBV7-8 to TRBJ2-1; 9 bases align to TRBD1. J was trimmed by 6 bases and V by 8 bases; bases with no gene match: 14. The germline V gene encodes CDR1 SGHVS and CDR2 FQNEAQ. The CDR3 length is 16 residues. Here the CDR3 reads CASRHQPGQGGNEQFF. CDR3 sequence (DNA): TGTGCCAGCCGACACCAACCGGGACAGGGCGGCAATGAGCAGTTCTTC.

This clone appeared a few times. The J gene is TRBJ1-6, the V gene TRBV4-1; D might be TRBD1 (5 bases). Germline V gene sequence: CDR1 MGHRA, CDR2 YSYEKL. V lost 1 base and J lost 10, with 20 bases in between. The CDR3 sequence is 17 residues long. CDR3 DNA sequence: TGCGCCAGCAGCCAAGGGGGTTTGACTTGGGGGGGATCACCCCTCCACTTT. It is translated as CASSQGGLTWGGSPLHF.

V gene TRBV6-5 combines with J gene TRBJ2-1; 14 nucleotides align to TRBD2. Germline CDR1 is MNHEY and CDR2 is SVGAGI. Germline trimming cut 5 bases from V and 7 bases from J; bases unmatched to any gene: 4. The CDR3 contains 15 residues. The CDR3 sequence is CASSSRLAGGNEQFF. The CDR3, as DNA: TGTGCCAGCAGTAGCCGACTAGCGGGGGGGAATGAGCAGTTCTTC.

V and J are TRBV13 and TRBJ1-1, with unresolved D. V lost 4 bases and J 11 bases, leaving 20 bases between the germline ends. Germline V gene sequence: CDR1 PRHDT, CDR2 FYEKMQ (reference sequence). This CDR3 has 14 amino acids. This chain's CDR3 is CASSSLGSPGRAFF. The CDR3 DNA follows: TGTGCCAGCAGCTCTTTGGGCTCCCCCGGGAGGGCTTTCTTT.

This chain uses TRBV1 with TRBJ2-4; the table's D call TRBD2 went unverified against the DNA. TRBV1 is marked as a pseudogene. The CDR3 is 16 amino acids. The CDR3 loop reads CTSSHPGPSGGAGEYF. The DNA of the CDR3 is TGCACCAGCAGCCATCCTGGACCTAGCGGGGGGGCCGGGGAGTACTTC.

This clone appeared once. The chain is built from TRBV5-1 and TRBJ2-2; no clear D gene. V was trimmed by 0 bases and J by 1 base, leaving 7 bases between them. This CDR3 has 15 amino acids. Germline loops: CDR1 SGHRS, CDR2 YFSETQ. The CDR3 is CASSLDTQNTGELFF. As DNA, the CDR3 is TGCGCCAGCAGCTTGGACACCCAGAACACCGGGGAGCTGTTTTTT.

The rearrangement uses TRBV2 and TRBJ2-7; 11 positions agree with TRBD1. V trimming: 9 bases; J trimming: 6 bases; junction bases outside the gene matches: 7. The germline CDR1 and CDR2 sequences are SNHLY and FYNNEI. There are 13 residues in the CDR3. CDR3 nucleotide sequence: TGTGCCAGAATGGACAGGGGGCGAGGCGAGCAGTACTTC. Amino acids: CARMDRGRGEQYF.